The rows below give T cell receptor beta chains drawn from one sample of a study of blood T cell repertoires in COVID-19. Sequencing was performed with immunoSEQ multiplex PCR; in TCRdb, only in-frame clones are kept and a portion is missing. This table holds 72,000 or so clones, 85% to 90% found once. Sequencing was done on a sample of peripheral blood. These receptors all stem from a man aged 55 to 70 with acute or convalescent COVID-19. The conserved cysteine and the conserved F or W are not part of the CDR3 here. D genes are given only for firm matches.

v_gene	j_gene	len	d_gene	CDR3aa
TRBV9	TRBJ2-3	13	TRBD1	ASSARTGSTDTQY
TRBV7-9	TRBJ2-5	12	-	ASSLSGLQETQY
TRBV4-2	TRBJ2-3	14	TRBD2	ASSQEASGITDTQY
TRBV7-3	TRBJ2-1	10	-	ASGETDNEQF
TRBV5-1	TRBJ1-3	12	-	ASSGDISGNTIY
TRBV6-5	TRBJ1-4	11	-	ASSGQINEKLF
TRBV3-1/TRBV3-2	TRBJ1-2	14	-	ASSQDLPQINYGYT
TRBV6-5	TRBJ2-7	11	-	ASSYAGFGEQY
TRBV4-1	TRBJ2-7	13	-	ASSQDEAEFYEQY
TRBV5-6	TRBJ2-7	13	TRBD1	ASSAETGTRYEQY
TRBV15	TRBJ1-2	13	-	ATSSLQGKGYGYT
TRBV11-2	TRBJ1-2	11	-	ASSLDSYYGYT
TRBV6-5	TRBJ2-7	10	TRBD2	ASSFGLVEQY
TRBV12-5	TRBJ1-2	12	-	ASGFTGSHYGYT
TRBV29-1	TRBJ1-3	13	TRBD1	SGKTGPSSGNTIY
TRBV5-6	TRBJ1-2	14	TRBD1	ASSLGTGGTSYGYT
TRBV29-1	TRBJ1-2	10	-	SAPWGGRGYT
TRBV6-2/TRBV6-3	TRBJ2-7	11	-	ASSYRPAYEQY
TRBV10-1	TRBJ2-1	11	-	ASSQGTYNEQF
TRBV7-9	TRBJ2-7	12	TRBD2	ASSGTSGGYEQY
TRBV5-1	TRBJ1-2	12	TRBD1	ASSTTGGNPGYT
TRBV5-1	TRBJ2-3	11	-	ASSLEAGDTQY
TRBV6-5	TRBJ1-1	10	-	ASSLRFGEAF
TRBV6-5	TRBJ2-7	13	-	ASSVTGLYSTEQY
TRBV9	TRBJ2-2	13	-	ASSVDSANTGELF
TRBV5-1	TRBJ2-7	12	TRBD1	ASSSGQGPAEQY
TRBV24-1	TRBJ1-3	15	-	ATSDYTGFDSGNTIY
TRBV5-1	TRBJ2-7	13	TRBD2	ASSPVGGSSYEQY
TRBV29-1	TRBJ1-2	11	-	SVTTWSGGGYT
TRBV6-2/TRBV6-3	TRBJ1-5	14	-	ASSSLPRPRNQPQH
TRBV6-1	TRBJ1-5	14	-	ASSERGGTGIMPQH
TRBV7-9	TRBJ2-1	12	TRBD1	ASSRQGAGGEQF
TRBV3-1/TRBV3-2	TRBJ1-4	10	-	ASSQDLKKLF
TRBV5-6	TRBJ1-1	13	-	ASSSDTLVGTEAF
TRBV5-1	TRBJ2-7	12	TRBD1	ASSLGQGRYEQY
TRBV5-1	TRBJ1-4	13	-	ASTVEGAPGEKLF
TRBV9	TRBJ2-1	14	-	ASSVLGTQWSNEQF
TRBV19	TRBJ2-5	10	-	ASSGVSETQY
TRBV7-9	TRBJ1-6	14	TRBD1	ASSLPFGQGDSPLH
TRBV7-9	TRBJ1-2	14	TRBD1	ASSSQGQATNYGYT
TRBV5-4	TRBJ2-2	13	-	ASSSGEWNTGELF
TRBV18	TRBJ1-3	14	-	ASSPPRWGDGNTIY
TRBV5-4	TRBJ2-5	12	TRBD1	ASQTQGSGETQY
TRBV5-1	TRBJ1-1	12	-	ASSLGLLNTEAF
TRBV18	TRBJ1-2	11	-	ASSPQQRDGYT
TRBV5-3	TRBJ2-3	10	-	ARSPSTDTQY
TRBV6-2/TRBV6-3	TRBJ1-5	16	TRBD1	ASSYSGDRGLSNQPQH
TRBV7-9	TRBJ1-1	13	TRBD1	ASSRGQGWNTEAF
TRBV5-1	TRBJ1-2	12	-	ASSNLQGPYGYT
TRBV19	TRBJ1-6	11	-	ASSNQANSPLH
TRBV7-2	TRBJ1-5	11	-	ASSLTTLQPQH